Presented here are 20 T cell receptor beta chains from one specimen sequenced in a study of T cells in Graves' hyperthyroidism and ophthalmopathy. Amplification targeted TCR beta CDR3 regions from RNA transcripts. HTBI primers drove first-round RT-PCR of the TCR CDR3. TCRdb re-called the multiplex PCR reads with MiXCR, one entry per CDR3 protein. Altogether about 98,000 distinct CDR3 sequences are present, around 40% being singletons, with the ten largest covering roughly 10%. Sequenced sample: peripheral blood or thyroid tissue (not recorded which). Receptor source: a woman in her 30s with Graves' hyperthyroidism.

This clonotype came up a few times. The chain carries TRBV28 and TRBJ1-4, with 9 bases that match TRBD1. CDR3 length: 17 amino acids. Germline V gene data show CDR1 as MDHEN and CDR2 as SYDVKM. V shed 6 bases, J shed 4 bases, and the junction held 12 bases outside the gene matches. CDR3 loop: CASRNVTGGLVNEKLFF. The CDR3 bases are TGTGCCAGCAGGAACGTGACAGGGGGTTTAGTTAATGAAAAACTGTTTTTT. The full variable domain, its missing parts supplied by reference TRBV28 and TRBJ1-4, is DVKVTQSSRYLVKRTGEKVFLECVQDMDHENMFWYRQDPGLGLRLIYFSYDVKMKEKGDIPEGYSVSREKKERFSLILESASTNQTSMYLCASRNVTGGLVNEKLFFGSGTQLSVL.

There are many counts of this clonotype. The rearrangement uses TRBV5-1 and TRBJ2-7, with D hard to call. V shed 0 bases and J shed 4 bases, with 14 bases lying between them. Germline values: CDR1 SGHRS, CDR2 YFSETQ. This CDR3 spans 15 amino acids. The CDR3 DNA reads TGCGCCAGCAGCTTGGAAGGCAGCGTCTCTTACGAGCAGTACTTC. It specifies CASSLEGSVSYEQYF.

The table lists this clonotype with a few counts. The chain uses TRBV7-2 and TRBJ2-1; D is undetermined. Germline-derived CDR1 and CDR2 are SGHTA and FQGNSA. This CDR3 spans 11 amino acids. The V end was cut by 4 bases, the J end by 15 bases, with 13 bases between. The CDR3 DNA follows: TGTGCCAGCAGCTCCGGGCCCAAATCGTTCTTC. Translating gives CASSSGPKSFF.

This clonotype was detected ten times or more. The CDR3 region has the DNA TGTGCCAGCAGCTCCAGCCGGGGGACTGAAGCTTTCTTT. Translating it yields CASSSSRGTEAFF. This sequence joins TRBV3-1 and TRBJ1-1; D is perhaps TRBD1 (5 bases). The CDR3 extends over 13 amino acids. Germline lookup yields CDR1 LGHDT and CDR2 YNNKEL (reference sequence). Trimming shortened V by 5 bases and J by 5 bases, and 12 bases separated the two germline ends.

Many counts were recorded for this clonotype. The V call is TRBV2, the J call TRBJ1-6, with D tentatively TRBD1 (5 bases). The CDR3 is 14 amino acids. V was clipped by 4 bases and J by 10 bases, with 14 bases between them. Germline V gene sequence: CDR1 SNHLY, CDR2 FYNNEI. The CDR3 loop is CASSVEGRSSPLHF. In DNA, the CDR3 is TGTGCCAGCAGTGTAGAGGGGAGAAGCTCACCCCTCCACTTT.

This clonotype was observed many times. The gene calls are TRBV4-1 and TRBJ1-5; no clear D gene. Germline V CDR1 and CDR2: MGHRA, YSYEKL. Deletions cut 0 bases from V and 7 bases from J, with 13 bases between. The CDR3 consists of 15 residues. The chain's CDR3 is CASSQEWPGRQPQHF. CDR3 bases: TGCGCCAGCAGCCAAGAATGGCCAGGACGGCAGCCCCAGCATTTT.

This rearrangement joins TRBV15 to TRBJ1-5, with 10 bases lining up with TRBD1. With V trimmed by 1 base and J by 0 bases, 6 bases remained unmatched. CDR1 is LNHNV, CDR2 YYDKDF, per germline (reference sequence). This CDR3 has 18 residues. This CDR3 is CATSRGDRGGYSNQPQHF. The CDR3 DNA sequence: TGTGCCACCAGCAGAGGGGACAGGGGAGGGTATAGCAATCAGCCCCAGCATTTT. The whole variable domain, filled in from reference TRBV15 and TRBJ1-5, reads DAMVIQNPRYQVTQFGKPVTLSCSQTLNHNVMYWYQQKSSQAPKLLFHYYDKDFNNEADTPDNFQSRRPNTSFCFLDIRSPGLGDTAMYLCATSRGDRGGYSNQPQHFGDGTRLSIL.

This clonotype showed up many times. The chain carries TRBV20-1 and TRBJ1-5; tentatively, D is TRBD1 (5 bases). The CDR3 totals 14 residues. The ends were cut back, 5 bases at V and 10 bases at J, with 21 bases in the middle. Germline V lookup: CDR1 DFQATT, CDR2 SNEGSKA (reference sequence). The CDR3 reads CSAPRGPLNGPQHF. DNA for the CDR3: TGCAGTGCTCCTCGGGGCCCCCTAAATGGTCCCCAGCATTTT.

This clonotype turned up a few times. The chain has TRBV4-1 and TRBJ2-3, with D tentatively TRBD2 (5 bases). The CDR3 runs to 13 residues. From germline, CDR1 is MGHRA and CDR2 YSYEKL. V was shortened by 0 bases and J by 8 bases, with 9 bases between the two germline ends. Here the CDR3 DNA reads TGCGCCAGCAGCCAAGATCGGGAAACTACGCAGTATTTT. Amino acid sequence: CASSQDRETTQYF.

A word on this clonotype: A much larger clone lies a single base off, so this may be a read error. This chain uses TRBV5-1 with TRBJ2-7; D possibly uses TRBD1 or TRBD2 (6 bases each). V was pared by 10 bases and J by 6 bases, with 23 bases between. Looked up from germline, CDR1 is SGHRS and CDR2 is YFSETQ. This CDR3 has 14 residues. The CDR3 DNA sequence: TGCGCCTATCGAAGAGGGGGGAGAGAGACCGAGCAGTACTTC. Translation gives CAYRRGGRETEQYF.

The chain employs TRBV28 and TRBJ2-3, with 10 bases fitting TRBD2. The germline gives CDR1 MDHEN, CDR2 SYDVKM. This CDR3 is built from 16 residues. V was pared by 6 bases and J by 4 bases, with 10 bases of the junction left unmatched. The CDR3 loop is CASSKIAGGKADTQYF. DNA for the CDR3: TGTGCCAGCAGCAAAATAGCGGGAGGAAAAGCAGATACGCAGTATTTT.

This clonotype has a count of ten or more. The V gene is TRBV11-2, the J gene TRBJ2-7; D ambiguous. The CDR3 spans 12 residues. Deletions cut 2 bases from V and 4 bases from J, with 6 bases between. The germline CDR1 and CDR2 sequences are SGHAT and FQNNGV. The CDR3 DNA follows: TGTGCCAGCAGCTTATGGCTGTACGAGCAGTACTTC. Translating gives CASSLWLYEQYF.

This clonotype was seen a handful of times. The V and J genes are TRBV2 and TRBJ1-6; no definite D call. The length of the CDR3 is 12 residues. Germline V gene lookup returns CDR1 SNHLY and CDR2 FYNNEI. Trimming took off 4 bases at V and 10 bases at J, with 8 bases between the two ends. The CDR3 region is CASSGARSPLHF. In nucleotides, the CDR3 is TGTGCCAGCAGTGGGGCGCGGTCACCCCTCCACTTT.

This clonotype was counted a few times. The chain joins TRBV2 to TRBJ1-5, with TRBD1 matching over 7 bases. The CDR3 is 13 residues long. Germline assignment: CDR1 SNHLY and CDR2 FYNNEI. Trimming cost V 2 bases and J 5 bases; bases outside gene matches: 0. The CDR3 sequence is CASSEQGDQPQHF. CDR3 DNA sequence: TGTGCCAGCAGTGAACAGGGGGATCAGCCCCAGCATTTT.

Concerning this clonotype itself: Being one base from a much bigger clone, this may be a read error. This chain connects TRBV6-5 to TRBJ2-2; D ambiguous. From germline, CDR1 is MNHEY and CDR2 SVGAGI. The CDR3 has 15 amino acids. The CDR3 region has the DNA TGTGCCAGCAGTTTTTCGGACCCCAACATCGGGGAGCTGTTTTTT. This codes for CASSFSDPNIGELFF.

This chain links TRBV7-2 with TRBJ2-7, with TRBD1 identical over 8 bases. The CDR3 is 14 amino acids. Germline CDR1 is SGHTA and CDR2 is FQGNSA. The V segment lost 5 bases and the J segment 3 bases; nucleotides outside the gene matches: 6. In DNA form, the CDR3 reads TGTGCCAGCAGCGCCTGGACAGGGATCTACGAGCAGTACTTC. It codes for CASSAWTGIYEQYF.

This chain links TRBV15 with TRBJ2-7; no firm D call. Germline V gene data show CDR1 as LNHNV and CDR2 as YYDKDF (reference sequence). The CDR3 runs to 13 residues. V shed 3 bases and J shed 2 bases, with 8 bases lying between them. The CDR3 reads CATSSLGPYEQYF. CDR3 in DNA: TGTGCCACCAGCAGCTTGGGCCCCTACGAGCAGTACTTC.

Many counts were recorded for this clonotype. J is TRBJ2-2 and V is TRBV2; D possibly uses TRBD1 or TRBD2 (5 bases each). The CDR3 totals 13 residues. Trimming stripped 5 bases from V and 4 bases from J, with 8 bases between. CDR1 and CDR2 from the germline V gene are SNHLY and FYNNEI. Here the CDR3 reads CASSYGGTGELFF. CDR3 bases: TGTGCCAGCAGTTATGGGGGCACCGGGGAGCTGTTTTTT.

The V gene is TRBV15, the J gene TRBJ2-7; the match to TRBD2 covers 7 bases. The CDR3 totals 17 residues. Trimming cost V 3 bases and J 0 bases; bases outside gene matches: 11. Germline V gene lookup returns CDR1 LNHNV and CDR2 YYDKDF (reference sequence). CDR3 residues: CATSSSPGAGSSYEQYF. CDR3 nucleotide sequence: TGTGCCACCAGCAGCTCCCCCGGAGCGGGGAGCTCCTACGAGCAGTACTTC.

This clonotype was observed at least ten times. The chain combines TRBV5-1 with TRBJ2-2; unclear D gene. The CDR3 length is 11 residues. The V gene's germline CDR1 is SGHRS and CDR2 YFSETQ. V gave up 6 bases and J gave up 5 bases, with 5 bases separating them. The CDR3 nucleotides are TGCGCCAGCACAAATACCGGGGAGCTGTTTTTT. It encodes CASTNTGELFF. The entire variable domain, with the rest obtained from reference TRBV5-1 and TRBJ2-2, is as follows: KAGVTQTPRYLIKTRGQQVTLSCSPISGHRSVSWYQQTPGQGLQFLFEYFSETQRNKGNFPGRFSGRQFSNSRSEMNVSTLELGDSALYLCASTNTGELFFGEGSRLTVL.